This TCR beta chain was profiled in a study of blood T cell repertoires in COVID-19 (dated by TCRdb to the early 2020s). Notes on the research overall: For ImmuneRACE Cohort 3, a participant was defined as recovered based on two consecutive negative NP/OP PCR tests, clearance by a healthcare professional, or resolution of symptoms. Samples from collaborators originated in the United States, Italy and Spain and spanned both the acute and convalescent phases of COVID-19. The prospective study material was composed of cDNA or gDNA derived from T cells, B-cell-depleted T cells, or PBMCs. Subjects who had been exposed to COVID-19, were actively infected with it, or had recovered from it provided the deeply sampled blood TCRbeta repertoires that made up the dataset. A freely available public database, intended as a resource for researchers studying the immune response to SARS-CoV-2, is where the repertoires were released. The samples were drawn from the first 160 participants of the ongoing ImmuneRACE study and from more than 1,000 subjects provided by 6 global collaborators. The sample metadata nearly always contained a de-identified subject ID, COVID-19 status, age in years and sex. Where HLA class I and class II types were available, the types were taken from metadata supplied by the sample provider, not from assay-based typing.

Worth noting for this clone: No antigen is known for it. No base quality values were provided; no much bigger clone lies one nucleotide off.

General conclusions and limits of the study: How much clinical and demographic metadata was included differed by source and by participant, and the metadata was provided uncurated.

Inclusive of the bounding cysteine and phenylalanine, the CDR3 is 13 residues long. The entry retains the CDR3 DNA only, 39 bases that are in frame from base 1. Trimming leaves V shorter by 6 bases and J shorter by 7 bases, with the junction holding 6 bases beyond the gene matches. CDR1 and CDR2, per the germline V gene, are MNHEY and SVGAGI. The immunoSEQ Assay, a bias-controlled multiplex PCR, was used to amplify TCRbeta CDR3 regions from genomic DNA. Per the authors' processing: Within the assay, amplification of reference gene primers was used to estimate how many nucleated cells each sample contained. To quantify the absolute abundance of each unique TCRbeta CDR3 rearrangement, sequence reads were collapsed and filtered. For each sample, productive Simpson clonality was calculated as the square root of Simpson's diversity index across productive rearrangements. This is the immuneACCESS table as TCRdb keeps it, with only in-frame sequences that have V and J called. A part of the clones is gone; compared with another copy, unresolved V genes explain less than half, and the rest is unexplained. Clonal size and the V and J genes are those of that table, whereas D and trimming came from the DNA. Across this sample there are hundreds of thousands of clones, with about 88% seen only once. Roughly 2% of the sample goes to the ten largest clones.

Enrolling through a virtual design, the prospective study's participants ranged in age from roughly 18 to 95 years and lived across 20 to 25 United States geographic areas. In the prospective study, cohorts were assigned on the basis of participant-reported clinical history obtained from a screening survey and a study questionnaire. In the prospective study, mobile phlebotomists collected whole blood, serum and a nasopharyngeal or oropharyngeal swab from each participant. Prospective study participants could optionally give additional blood draws and questionnaires over a roughly 2-month period. Prospective study blood samples were shipped either frozen or at room temperature before DNA extraction.

The sequence joins TRBV6-5 to TRBJ1-2, and TRBD1 aligns with 9 junction nucleotides. This TCR derives from a woman aged 55-69 years in a cohort exposed to, infected with or recovered from COVID-19 (not recorded which). What was sequenced was PBMCs or T cells enriched from blood (not recorded which). The bases read TGTGCCAGCAGATTGACAGGGGGTGGTGGCTACACCTTC. Translated, this is CASRLTGGGGYTF.